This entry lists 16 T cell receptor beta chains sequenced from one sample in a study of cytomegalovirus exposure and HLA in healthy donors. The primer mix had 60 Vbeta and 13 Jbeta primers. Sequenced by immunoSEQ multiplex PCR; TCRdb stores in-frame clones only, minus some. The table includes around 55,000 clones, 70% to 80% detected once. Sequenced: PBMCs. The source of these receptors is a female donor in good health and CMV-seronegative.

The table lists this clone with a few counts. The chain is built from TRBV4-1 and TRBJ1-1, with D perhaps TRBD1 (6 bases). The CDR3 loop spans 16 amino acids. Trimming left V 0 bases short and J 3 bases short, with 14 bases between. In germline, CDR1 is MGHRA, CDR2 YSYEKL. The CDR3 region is CASSQDGGGGYTEAFF. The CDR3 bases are TGCGCCAGCAGCCAAGATGGAGGGGGAGGGTACACTGAAGCTTTCTTT.

The CDR3 nucleotides read TGCAGCGCCTCGGGACAGGCTAATGAAAAACTGTTTTTT. As protein: CSASGQANEKLFF. The V call is TRBV29-1, the J call TRBJ1-4, with 8 bases matching TRBD1. Germline CDR1 is SQVTM and CDR2 is ANQGSEA. This CDR3 has 13 residues. V shed 7 bases, J shed 3 bases, and the junction held 4 bases outside the gene matches. Supplemented by reference TRBV29-1 and TRBJ1-4, the full variable domain reads SAVISQKPSRDICQRGTSLTIQCQVDSQVTMMFWYRQQPGQSLTLIATANQGSEATYESGFVIDKFPISRPNLTFSTLTVSNMSPEDSSIYLCSASGQANEKLFFGSGTQLSVL.

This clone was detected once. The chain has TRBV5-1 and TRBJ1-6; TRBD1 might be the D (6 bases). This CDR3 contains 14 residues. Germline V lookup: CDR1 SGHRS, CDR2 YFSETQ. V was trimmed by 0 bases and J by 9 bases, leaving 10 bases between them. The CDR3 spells CASSLEQGFSPLHF. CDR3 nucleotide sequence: TGCGCCAGCAGCTTGGAACAGGGTTTTTCACCCCTCCACTTT.

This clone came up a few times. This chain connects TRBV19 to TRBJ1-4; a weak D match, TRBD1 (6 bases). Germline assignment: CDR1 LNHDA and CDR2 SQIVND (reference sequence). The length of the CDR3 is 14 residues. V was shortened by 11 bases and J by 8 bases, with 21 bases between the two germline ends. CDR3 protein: CASYCSGEMEKLFF. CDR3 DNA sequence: TGTGCCTCTTATTGTTCAGGGGAGATGGAAAAACTGTTTTTT.

This CDR3 reads CASTPDSSGANVLTF. The CDR3 DNA reads as TGTGCCAGCACCCCAGATTCCTCTGGGGCCAACGTCCTGACTTTC. The chain recombines TRBV11-3 with TRBJ2-6; D is undetermined. Germline V gene lookup returns CDR1 SGHNT and CDR2 YENEEA. The CDR3 covers 15 residues. Trimming left V 7 bases short and J 0 bases short, with 10 bases between.

The CDR3 region is CAWTPRRGGGNEQFF. DNA for the CDR3: TGTGCCTGGACCCCTAGGCGGGGGGGCGGGAATGAGCAGTTCTTC. The gene calls are TRBV30 and TRBJ2-1; 9 positions match TRBD2. Germline CDR1 is GTSNPN and CDR2 is SVGIG (reference sequence). Germline trimming cut 4 bases from V and 7 bases from J; bases unmatched to any gene: 11. The CDR3 runs 15 residues.

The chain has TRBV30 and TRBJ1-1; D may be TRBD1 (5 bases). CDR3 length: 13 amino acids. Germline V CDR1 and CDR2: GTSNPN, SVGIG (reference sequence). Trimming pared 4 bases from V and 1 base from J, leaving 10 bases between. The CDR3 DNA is TGTGCCTGGAAAGGGGCCGGGAACACTGAAGCTTTCTTT. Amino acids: CAWKGAGNTEAFF.

In DNA form, the CDR3 reads TGCGCCAGCAGACAATTGGTAAGGGGGCGCGGCTATGGCTACACCTTC. Its protein is CASRQLVRGRGYGYTF. The rearrangement uses TRBV10-1 and TRBJ1-2; 7 bases align to TRBD1. V was clipped by 6 bases and J by 4 bases; unmatched bases: 14. Germline V lookup: CDR1 WNHNN, CDR2 SYGVQD (reference sequence). The CDR3 covers 16 residues.

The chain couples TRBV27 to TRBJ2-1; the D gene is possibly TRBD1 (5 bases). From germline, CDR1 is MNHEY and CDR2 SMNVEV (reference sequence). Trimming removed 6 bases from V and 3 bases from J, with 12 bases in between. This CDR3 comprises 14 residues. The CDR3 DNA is TGTGCCAGCAGCCCCTTCGACAGCTACAATGAGCAGTTCTTC. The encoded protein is CASSPFDSYNEQFF.

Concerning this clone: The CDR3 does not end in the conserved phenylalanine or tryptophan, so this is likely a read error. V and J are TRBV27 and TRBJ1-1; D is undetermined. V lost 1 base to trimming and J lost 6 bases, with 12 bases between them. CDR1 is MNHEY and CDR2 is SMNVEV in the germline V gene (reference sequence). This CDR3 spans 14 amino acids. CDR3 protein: CASSLLESNSEAFV. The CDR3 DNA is TGTGCCAGCAGTTTATTAGAATCAAATTCTGAAGCTTTCGTT.

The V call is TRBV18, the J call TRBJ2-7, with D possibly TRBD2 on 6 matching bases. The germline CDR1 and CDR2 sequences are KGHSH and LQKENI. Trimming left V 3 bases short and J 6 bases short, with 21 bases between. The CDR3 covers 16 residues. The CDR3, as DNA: TGTGCCAGCTCACCCTTTAATCTACGGCGGGAACTCGAGCAGTACTTC. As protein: CASSPFNLRRELEQYF.

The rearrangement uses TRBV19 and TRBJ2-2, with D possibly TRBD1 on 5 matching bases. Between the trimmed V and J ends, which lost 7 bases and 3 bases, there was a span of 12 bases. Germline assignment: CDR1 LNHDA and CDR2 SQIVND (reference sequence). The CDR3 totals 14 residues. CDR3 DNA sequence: TGTGCCAGTACCGTGGGGCCATACACCGGGGAGCTGTTTTTT. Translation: CASTVGPYTGELFF.

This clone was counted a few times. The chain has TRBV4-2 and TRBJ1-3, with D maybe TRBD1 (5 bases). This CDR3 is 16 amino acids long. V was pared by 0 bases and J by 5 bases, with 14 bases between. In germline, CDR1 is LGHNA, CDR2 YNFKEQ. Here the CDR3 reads CASSQDGQGERNTIYF. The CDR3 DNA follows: TGTGCCAGCAGCCAAGATGGGCAGGGCGAACGAAACACCATATATTTT.

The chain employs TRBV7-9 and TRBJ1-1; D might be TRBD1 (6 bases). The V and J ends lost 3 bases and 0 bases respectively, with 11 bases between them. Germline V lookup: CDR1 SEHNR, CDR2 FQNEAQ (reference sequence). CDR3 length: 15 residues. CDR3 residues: CASSFYRDMNTEAFF. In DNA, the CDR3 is TGTGCCAGCAGCTTTTACAGGGATATGAACACTGAAGCTTTCTTT. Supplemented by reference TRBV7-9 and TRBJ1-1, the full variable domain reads DTGVSQNPRHKITKRGQNVTFRCDPISEHNRLYWYRQTLGQGPEFLTYFQNEAQLEKSRLLSDRFSAERPKGSFSTLEIQRTEQGDSAMYLCASSFYRDMNTEAFFGQGTRLTVV.

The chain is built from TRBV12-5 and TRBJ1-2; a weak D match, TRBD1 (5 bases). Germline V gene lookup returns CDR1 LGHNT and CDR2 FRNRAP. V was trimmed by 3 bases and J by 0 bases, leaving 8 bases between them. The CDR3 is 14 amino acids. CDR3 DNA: TGTGCTAGTGGTTTCGGAGGGGCTAACTATGGCTACACCTTC. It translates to CASGFGGANYGYTF.

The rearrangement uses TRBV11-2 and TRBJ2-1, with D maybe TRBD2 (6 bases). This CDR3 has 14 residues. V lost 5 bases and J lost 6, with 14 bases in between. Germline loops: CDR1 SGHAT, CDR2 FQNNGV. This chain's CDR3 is CASSGRLVSNEQFF. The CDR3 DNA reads TGTGCCAGCAGCGGACGACTAGTCAGCAATGAGCAGTTCTTC.